What follows is one TCR beta chain and its context. The data were taken from a study of blood T cell repertoires in COVID-19. Followed longitudinally, the Seattle patients had been enrolled during active infection. In the original processing: Estimation of nucleated cell counts relied on the amplification of reference gene primers. Some clones are missing from TCRdb's copy, which holds only in-frame ones; the method was immunoSEQ multiplex PCR. Clonal size and the V and J genes are those of that table, whereas D and trimming came from the DNA. Of 150,000 to 200,000 clones in the sample, over 80% were seen once. Trimming removed 0 bases at V and 4 bases at J, with 12 bases between. CDR1 is MNHNY and CDR2 is SVGAGI in the germline V gene (reference sequence). The CDR3 sequence is 15 residues long.

The rearrangement joins TRBV6-6 to TRBJ1-2; perhaps TRBD1 as D (6 bases). The sample consisted of peripheral blood. The receptor comes from a woman aged 70-85 years with COVID-19, enrolled during active disease. CDR3 amino acids: CASSYSGGALYGYTF. The CDR3 DNA reads TGTGCCAGCAGTTACTCCGGGGGGGCCCTCTATGGCTACACCTTC.